This T cell receptor (beta chain) stems from a study of shared clonotypes between healthy human individuals. Regarding the study as a whole: Represented genetic and exposure-history diversity was restricted by having few donors.

The test was conducted at deep level. Unsorted PBMC DNA was sequenced on ten immunoSEQ deep assay plates. Repertoires were generated with immunoSEQ multiplex PCR, while TCRdb's copy carries only in-frame clones and drops some. Of about half a million clones listed, 79% are singletons. There are a few counts of this clone. Its specificity is unknown. Germline trimming cut 4 bases from V and 4 bases from J; bases unmatched to any gene: 3. Germline CDR1 SQVTM, CDR2 ANQGSEA. CDR3 size: 12 residues. The receptor was derived from a woman in her thirties or forties in good health. Some clones in this sample may be carry-over from other donors' samples. Sequencing used PBMCs. The chain has TRBV29-1 and TRBJ1-2, with 7 bases identical to TRBD1. The CDR3 is CSVAQGGYGYTF. In nucleotides, the CDR3 is TGCAGCGTTGCCCAGGGGGGCTATGGCTACACCTTC.